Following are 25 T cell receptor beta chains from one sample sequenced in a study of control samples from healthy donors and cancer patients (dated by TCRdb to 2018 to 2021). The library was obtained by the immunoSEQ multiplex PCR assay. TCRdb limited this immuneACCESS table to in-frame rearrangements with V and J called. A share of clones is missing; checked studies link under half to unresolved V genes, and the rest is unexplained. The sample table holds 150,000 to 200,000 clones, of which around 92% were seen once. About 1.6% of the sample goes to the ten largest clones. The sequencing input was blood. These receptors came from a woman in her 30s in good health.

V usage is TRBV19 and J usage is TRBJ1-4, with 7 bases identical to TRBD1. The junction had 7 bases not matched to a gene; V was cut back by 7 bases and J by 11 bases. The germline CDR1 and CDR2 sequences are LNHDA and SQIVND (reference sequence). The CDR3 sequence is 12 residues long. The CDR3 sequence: CASTGLQGKLFF. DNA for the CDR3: TGTGCCAGTACCGGACTACAGGGGAAACTGTTTTTT.

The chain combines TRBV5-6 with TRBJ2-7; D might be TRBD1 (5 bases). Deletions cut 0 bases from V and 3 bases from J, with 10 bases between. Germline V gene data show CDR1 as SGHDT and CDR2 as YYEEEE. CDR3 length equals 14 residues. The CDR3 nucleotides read TGTGCCAGCAGCTTGGTGGCAGGGAACTACGAGCAGTACTTC. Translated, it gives CASSLVAGNYEQYF.

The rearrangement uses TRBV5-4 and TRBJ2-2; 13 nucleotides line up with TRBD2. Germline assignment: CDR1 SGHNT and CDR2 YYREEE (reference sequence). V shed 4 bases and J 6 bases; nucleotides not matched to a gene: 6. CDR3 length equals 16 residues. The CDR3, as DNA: TGTGCCAGCAGCCCCACTAGCGGGAGGGCCTCCGGGGAGCTGTTTTTT. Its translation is CASSPTSGRASGELFF. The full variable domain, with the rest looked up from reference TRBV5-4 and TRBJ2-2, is ETGVTQSPTHLIKTRGQQVTLRCSSQSGHNTVSWYQQALGQGPQFIFQYYREEENGRGNFPPRFSGLQFPNYSSELNVNALELDDSALYLCASSPTSGRASGELFFGEGSRLTVL.

The CDR3 reads CASSQGETEAFF. In DNA form, the CDR3 reads TGTGCCAGCTCGCAGGGGGAGACTGAAGCTTTCTTT. The chain has TRBV2 and TRBJ1-1; TRBD1 matches 7 bases. Losses at the gene ends were 8 bases for V and 5 bases for J; bases not matched to a gene: 5. CDR1 is SNHLY and CDR2 is FYNNEI in the germline V gene. CDR3 size: 12 residues.

The CDR3 DNA follows: TGTGCCAGCAGCGTCGGGGGGACCTATAATTCACCCCTCCACTTT. Its protein product is CASSVGGTYNSPLHF. V and J are TRBV9 and TRBJ1-6; D perhaps matches TRBD1 (5 bases). Trimming left V 2 bases short and J 2 bases short, with 8 bases between. This CDR3 is built from 15 residues. Germline V lookup: CDR1 SGDLS, CDR2 YYNGEE.

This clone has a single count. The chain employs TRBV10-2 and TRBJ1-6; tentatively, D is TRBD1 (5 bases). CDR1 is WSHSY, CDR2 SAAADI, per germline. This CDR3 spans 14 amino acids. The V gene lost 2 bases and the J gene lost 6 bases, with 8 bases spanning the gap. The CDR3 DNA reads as TGCGCCAGCAGTGAGCTGGGGCCTAATTCACCCCTCCACTTT. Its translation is CASSELGPNSPLHF.

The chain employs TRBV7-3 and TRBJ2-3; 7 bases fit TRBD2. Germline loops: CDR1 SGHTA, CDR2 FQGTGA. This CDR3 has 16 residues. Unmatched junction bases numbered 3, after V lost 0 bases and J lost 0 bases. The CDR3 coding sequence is TGTGCCAGCAGCTTAACCAGCGGGGCTAGCACAGATACGCAGTATTTT. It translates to CASSLTSGASTDTQYF. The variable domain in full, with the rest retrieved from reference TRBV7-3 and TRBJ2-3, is GAGVSQTPSNKVTEKGKYVELRCDPISGHTALYWYRQSLGQGPEFLIYFQGTGAADDSGLPNDRFFAVRPEGSVSTLKIQRTERGDSAVYLCASSLTSGASTDTQYFGPGTRLTVL.

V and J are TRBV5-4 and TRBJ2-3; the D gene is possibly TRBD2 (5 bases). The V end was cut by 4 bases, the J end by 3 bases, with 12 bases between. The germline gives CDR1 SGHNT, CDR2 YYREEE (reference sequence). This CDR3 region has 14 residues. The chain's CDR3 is CASSTGTTTDTQYF. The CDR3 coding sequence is TGTGCCAGCAGCACGGGAACTACAACAGATACGCAGTATTTT.

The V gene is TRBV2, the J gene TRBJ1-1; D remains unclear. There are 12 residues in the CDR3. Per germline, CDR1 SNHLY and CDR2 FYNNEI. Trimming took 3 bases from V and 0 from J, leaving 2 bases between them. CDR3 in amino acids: CASSDVNTEAFF. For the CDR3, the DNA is TGTGCCAGCAGTGACGTGAACACTGAAGCTTTCTTT.

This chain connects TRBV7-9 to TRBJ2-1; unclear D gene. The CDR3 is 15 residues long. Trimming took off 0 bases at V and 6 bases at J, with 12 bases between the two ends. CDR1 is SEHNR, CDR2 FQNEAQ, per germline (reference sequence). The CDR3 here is CASSLAAGSGNEQFF. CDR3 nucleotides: TGTGCCAGCAGCTTAGCCGCTGGGTCTGGCAATGAGCAGTTCTTC.

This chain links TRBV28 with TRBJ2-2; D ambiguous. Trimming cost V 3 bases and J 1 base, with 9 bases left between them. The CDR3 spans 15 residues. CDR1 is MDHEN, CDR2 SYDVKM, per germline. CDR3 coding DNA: TGTGCCAGCAGTTTGAGCTACTTGAACACCGGGGAGCTGTTTTTT. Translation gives CASSLSYLNTGELFF.

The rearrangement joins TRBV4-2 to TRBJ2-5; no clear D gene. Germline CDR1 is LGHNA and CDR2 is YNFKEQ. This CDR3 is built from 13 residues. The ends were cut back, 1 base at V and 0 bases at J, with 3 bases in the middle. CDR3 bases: TGTGCCAGCAGCCAAGGGGACCAAGAGACCCAGTACTTC. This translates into CASSQGDQETQYF.

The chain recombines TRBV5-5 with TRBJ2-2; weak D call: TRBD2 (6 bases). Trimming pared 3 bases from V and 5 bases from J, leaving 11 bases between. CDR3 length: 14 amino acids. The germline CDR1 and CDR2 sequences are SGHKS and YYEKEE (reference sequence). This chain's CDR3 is CASSSGGRTGELFF. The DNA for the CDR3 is TGTGCCAGCAGCTCCGGGGGAAGGACCGGGGAGCTGTTTTTT.

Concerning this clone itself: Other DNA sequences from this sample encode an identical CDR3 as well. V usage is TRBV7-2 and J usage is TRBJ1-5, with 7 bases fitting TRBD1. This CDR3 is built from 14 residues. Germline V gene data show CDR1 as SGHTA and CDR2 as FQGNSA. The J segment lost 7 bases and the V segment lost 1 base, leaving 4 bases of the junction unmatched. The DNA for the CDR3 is TGTGCCAGCAGCTTAGACAGGGGCGGACAGCCCCAGCATTTT. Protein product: CASSLDRGGQPQHF.

CDR3 in amino acids: CASSRTSGGWETQYF. CDR3 DNA: TGTGCCAGCAGCCGGACTAGCGGGGGATGGGAGACCCAGTACTTC. The V call is TRBV7-2, the J call TRBJ2-5; TRBD2 aligns across 13 bases. Germline values: CDR1 SGHTA, CDR2 FQGNSA. With V trimmed by 5 bases and J by 5 bases, 5 bases remained unmatched. This CDR3 has 15 residues.

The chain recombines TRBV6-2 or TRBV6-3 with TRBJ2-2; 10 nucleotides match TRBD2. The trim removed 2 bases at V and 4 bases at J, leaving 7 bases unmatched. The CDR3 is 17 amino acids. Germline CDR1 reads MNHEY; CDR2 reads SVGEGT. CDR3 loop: CASSYPSGSGVTGELFF. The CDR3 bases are TGTGCCAGCAGTTACCCTAGCGGGAGTGGTGTCACCGGGGAGCTGTTTTTT.

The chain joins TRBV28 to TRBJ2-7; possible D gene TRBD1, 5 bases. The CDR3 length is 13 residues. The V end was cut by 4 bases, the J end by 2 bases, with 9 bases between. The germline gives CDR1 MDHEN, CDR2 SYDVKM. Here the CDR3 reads CASSWTPTYEQYF. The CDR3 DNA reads TGTGCCAGCAGTTGGACACCCACCTACGAGCAGTACTTC.

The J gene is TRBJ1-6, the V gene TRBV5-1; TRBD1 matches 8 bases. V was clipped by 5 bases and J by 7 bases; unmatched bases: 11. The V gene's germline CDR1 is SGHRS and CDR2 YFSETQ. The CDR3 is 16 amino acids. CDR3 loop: CASSREGQVKNSPLHF. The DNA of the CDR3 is TGCGCCAGCAGTCGGGAGGGACAGGTAAAGAATTCACCCCTCCACTTT.

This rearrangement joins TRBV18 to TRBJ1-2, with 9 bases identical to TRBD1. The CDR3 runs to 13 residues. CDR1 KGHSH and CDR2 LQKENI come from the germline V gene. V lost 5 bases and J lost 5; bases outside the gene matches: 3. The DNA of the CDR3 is TGTGCCAGCTCAGGGACAGGGCGGTATGGCTACACCTTC. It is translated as CASSGTGRYGYTF.

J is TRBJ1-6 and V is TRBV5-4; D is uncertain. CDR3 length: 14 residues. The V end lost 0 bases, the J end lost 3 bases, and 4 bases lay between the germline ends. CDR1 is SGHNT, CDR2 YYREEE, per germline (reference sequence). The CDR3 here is CASSLALYNSPLHF. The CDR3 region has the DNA TGTGCCAGCAGCTTGGCTCTCTATAATTCACCCCTCCACTTT.

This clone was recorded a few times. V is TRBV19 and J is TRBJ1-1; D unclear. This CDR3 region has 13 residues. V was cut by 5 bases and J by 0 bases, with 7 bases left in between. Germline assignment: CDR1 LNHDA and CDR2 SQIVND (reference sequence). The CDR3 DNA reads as TGTGCCAGTAGTGGCAAACTGAACACTGAAGCTTTCTTT. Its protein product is CASSGKLNTEAFF.

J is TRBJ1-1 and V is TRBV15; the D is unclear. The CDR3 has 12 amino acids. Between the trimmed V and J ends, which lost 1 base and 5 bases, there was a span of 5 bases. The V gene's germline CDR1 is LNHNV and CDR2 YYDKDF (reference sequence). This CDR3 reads CATSRGGTEAFF. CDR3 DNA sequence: TGTGCCACCAGCAGAGGTGGGACTGAAGCTTTCTTT.

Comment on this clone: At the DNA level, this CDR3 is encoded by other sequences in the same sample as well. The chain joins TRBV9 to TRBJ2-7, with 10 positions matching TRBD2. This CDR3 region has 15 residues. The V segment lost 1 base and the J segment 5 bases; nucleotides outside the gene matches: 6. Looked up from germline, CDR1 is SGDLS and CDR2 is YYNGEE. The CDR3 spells CASSVRFSGGHEQYF. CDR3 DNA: TGTGCCAGCAGCGTAAGATTTAGCGGGGGGCACGAGCAGTACTTC.

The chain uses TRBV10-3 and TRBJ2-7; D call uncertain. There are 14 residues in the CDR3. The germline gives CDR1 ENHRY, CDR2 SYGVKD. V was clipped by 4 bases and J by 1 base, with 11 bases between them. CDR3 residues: CAISVDTSSYEQYF. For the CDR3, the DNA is TGTGCCATCAGTGTTGACACGTCTTCCTACGAGCAGTACTTC.

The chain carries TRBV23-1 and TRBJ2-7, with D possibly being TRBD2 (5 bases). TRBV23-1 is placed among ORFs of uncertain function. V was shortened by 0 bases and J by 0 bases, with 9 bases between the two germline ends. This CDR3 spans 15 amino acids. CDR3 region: CASSQSAGSSYEQYF. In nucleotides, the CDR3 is TGCGCCAGCAGTCAATCGGCTGGGAGCTCCTACGAGCAGTACTTC.